This record covers a single T cell receptor beta chain. This clone has only one observation. What antigen it recognizes has not been identified. No base qualities exist here, and no much larger clone lies one base off it. These data belong to a study of T cell responses to AZD1222 COVID-19 vaccine (dated by TCRdb to about 2021). Context from the whole study: AZD1222 recipients with second doses at about 4 weeks or about 12 weeks were pooled, because spike-specific TCR depth and breadth did not differ between schedules. Trial participants were enrolled by age into subgroups of 18-55, 56-69 and 70-plus years, and around 140, 26 and 57 TCR-sequenced participants, respectively, were included in these subgroups. A total of approximately 240 trial participants underwent TCR sequencing, of whom some 210 received two doses of AZD1222 and about 25 received two doses of the MenACWY control vaccine.

What the time point label conveys for this sample: baseline before first vaccination. The vaccinee samples were drawn from two UK trials, COV001 and COV002, one of which was a single-blind randomized controlled phase 2/3 trial testing AZD1222 (ChAdOx1 nCoV-19) in healthy adults. For TCRbeta chain sequencing, PBMC samples were collected from trial participants at day 0 and at day 28 after the second dose. The full study reports these points: Only six AZD1222 recipients were SARS-CoV-2 seropositive at baseline, limiting conclusions about previously exposed vaccinees. Participants were mostly white British and included more females than males, and it was suggested by the authors that clonal diversity may have been underestimated. Because no day 14 peak-response samples were available, repertoires were characterized only after the peak T cell response. CD4 TCRs associated with the vaccine covered the entire spike protein, and the dominant responses were in regions 160-218 and 743-854. The 56-69-year group was small, and its depth increase did not reach significance, likely because of low power. A significant rise in spike-specific TCR breadth and depth was observed after two AZD1222 doses relative to day 0 and relative to MenACWY recipients. Reportedly, close to half of the unique spike-specific TCRs recognized epitopes lying outside the regions that are mutated in the B.1.351 and B.1.1.7 variants.

The CDR3 regions of human TCRbeta chains were analyzed by immunosequencing. The authors' analysis ran thus. Repertoire TCRs were matched against a reference library of SARS-CoV-2-specific TCRs generated with the MIRA antigen-specificity platform. Breadth meant the fraction of unique TCRs that were SARS-CoV-2-associated, whereas depth meant the fraction of total T cells that were SARS-CoV-2-associated. Using the MIRA data, every spike-specific TCR was mapped to the spike region that the TCR reacted to and assigned to either a CD4 or a CD8 class. Log10-transformed breadth and depth values were compared by one-way ANOVA with Sidak's multiple comparisons tests. The table comes from immuneACCESS by way of TCRdb, which keeps in-frame sequences with V and J called. Part of the clones is missing from these tables; in studies checked, under half for an unresolved V gene and the rest for unknown reasons. The DNA gave D and trimming, while V, J and clone size come from that table. This sample comprises under 110,000 clones, roughly 90% of them detected only once. 5% to 6% of the sample lies in the top ten.

The sequence was collected from an adult in good health. The material was peripheral blood, obtained on day 0 of AZD1222 vaccination.

The bases read TGCGCCAGCAGCCAAGAGGGGACAGGATCAAGCTATGGCTACACCTTC. Translated, this gives CASSQEGTGSSYGYTF. The rearranged chain carries TRBV4-3 and TRBJ1-2; the junction holds 8 bases that match TRBD1. For this chain, trimming is 0 bases at the V end and 4 bases at the J end, and the number of junction bases without a gene match is 7. Per the germline V gene, LGHNA is the CDR1 and YSLEER is the CDR2. The CDR3 numbers 16 residues from cysteine through phenylalanine. Only the CDR3 portion is preserved as DNA: 48 bases, with reading frame beginning at the first base.